What follows is one T cell receptor beta chain and its context. The sample has other DNA sequences that encode this CDR3 too. The data originate from a study of T cell clones after liver transplantation. Study as a whole: TCRbeta sequencing after a pre-transplant mixed lymphocyte reaction identified graft-donor-reactive clones, later tracked in post-transplant blood.

The trim removed 1 base at V and 9 bases at J, leaving 5 bases unmatched. CDR1 is GTSNPN and CDR2 is SVGIG in the germline V gene (reference sequence). The CDR3 spans 13 residues. Using immunoSEQ multiplex PCR, the repertoire was profiled, and TCRdb retains in-frame clones only, with some absent. The profile shows 55,000 to 75,000 clones, 70% of them singletons. The sequences come from CD4+ T cells from blood, collected at the roughly 15-month timepoint. The rearrangement uses TRBV30 and TRBJ2-5; 10 bases line up with TRBD2. The sequence came from a human patient who received a liver transplant. These T cells may partly come from the graft donor. This CDR3 is CAWSGQRGGSQYF. The CDR3 DNA reads as TGTGCCTGGAGTGGGCAGCGGGGGGGGTCCCAGTACTTC.